This T cell receptor (beta chain) is from a study of blood T cell repertoires in COVID-19. Study details: Specimens from acute and convalescent COVID-19 originated in the United States, Italy and Spain.

This CDR3 contains 15 residues. As processed by the authors: From reference gene primer amplification, estimates of nucleated cell counts were derived. Clones were sequenced by immunoSEQ multiplex PCR, and TCRdb holds only the in-frame ones, with some missing. The D gene and trimming were derived from the DNA, and the V and J assignments and clone size from that table. Of 80,000 to 95,000 clones in the sample, around 85% were seen once. The clonotype was recovered from a man older than 75 with acute or convalescent COVID-19. Sequenced material: peripheral blood. The rearrangement joins TRBV21-1 to TRBJ1-4; TRBD1, as called in the table, went unchecked against the DNA. TRBV21-1 is termed a pseudogene. The CDR3 region has the DNA TGTGCCAGCAGCAAAGAACAGGGGAGTAATGAAAAACTGTTTTTT. Translated, it gives CASSKEQGSNEKLFF.